The 2 T cell receptor beta chains in this list originate from one sample, sequenced in a study of human T cells and chemical hapten exposure. TCRdb called the RACE reads again in MiXCR, with one record for every CDR3 protein. The sample shows about 80,000 distinct CDR3 sequences, about a tenth of them seen only once. Described time point: patch test 1, 2 weeks after DPC sensitization. The treatment here: therapeutic diphenylcyclopropenone sensitization with weekly scalp DPC. Specimen: whole blood, collected in connection with sensitization to the hapten diphenylcyclopropenone (DPC). The receptors shown here come from a woman aged 50 to 60 with alopecia areata. Some clones in this sample may be carry-over from other donors' samples.

The V gene is TRBV29-1, the J gene TRBJ2-1, with D perhaps TRBD2 (6 bases). Germline-derived CDR1 and CDR2 are SQVTM and ANQGSEA. This CDR3 is 17 amino acids long. The V gene lost 8 bases and the J gene lost 0 bases, with 23 bases spanning the gap. The CDR3 DNA follows: TGCAGCCTCCCTGCCTCTGGGCTAGCGAGCTCCTACAATGAGCAGTTCTTC. Residues: CSLPASGLASSYNEQFF.

CDR3 in amino acids: CSARTAGQGLSYEQYF. Here the CDR3 DNA reads TGCAGTGCTAGGACGGCGGGACAGGGCCTATCCTACGAGCAGTACTTC. The chain recombines TRBV20-1 with TRBJ2-7, with 9 nucleotides matching TRBD1. V trimming: 3 bases; J trimming: 1 base; junction bases outside the gene matches: 10. Germline lookup yields CDR1 DFQATT and CDR2 SNEGSKA (reference sequence). The CDR3 loop spans 16 amino acids.